The rows below give T cell receptor beta chains drawn from one sample of a study of blood T cell repertoires in COVID-19. Repertoires were generated with immunoSEQ multiplex PCR, while TCRdb's copy carries only in-frame clones and drops some. The sample holds 60,000 to 90,000 clones, around 90% seen once. Material for sequencing was peripheral blood. The receptors were sampled from a woman older than 75 with active or convalescent COVID-19. CDR3s include the opening cysteine and the closing phenylalanine or tryptophan. The order of the fields is D gene, clone size, J gene, V gene, CDR3 protein, CDR3 DNA. The D gene is left open where the match is weak. Expanded clones get a size class; other rows say once, few or many, or leave the size out.

>NA|NA|TRBJ2-3|TRBV11-3
CASSLDRDTQYF
TGTGCCAGCAGCTTAGATCGGGATACGCAGTATTTT
>TRBD1|NA|TRBJ2-1|TRBV7-2
CASSPDRDPYFYNEQFF
TGTGCCAGCAGCCCAGACAGGGATCCCTACTTCTACAATGAGCAGTTCTTC
>TRBD1|NA|TRBJ1-1|TRBV4-3
CASSQEDRKDMNTEAFF
TGCGCCAGCAGCCAAGAGGACAGGAAGGACATGAACACTGAAGCTTTCTTT
>NA|NA|TRBJ1-4|TRBV18
CASSPGAEKLFF
TGTGCCAGCTCACCAGGGGCGGAAAAACTGTTTTTT
>NA|NA|TRBJ1-4|TRBV5-6
CASSSSEGEKLFF
TGTGCCAGCAGCTCGTCGGAGGGGGAAAAACTGTTTTTT
>NA|NA|TRBJ1-2|TRBV19
CASSIGQRNYGYTF
TGTGCCAGTAGTATAGGACAGAGGAACTATGGCTACACCTTC
>TRBD1|NA|TRBJ1-1|TRBV5-5
CASSPTGTTRNTEAFF
TGTGCCAGCAGTCCGACAGGGACAACCAGGAACACTGAAGCTTTCTTT
>NA|NA|TRBJ1-1|TRBV5-1
CASSPGLLNTEAFF
TGCGCCAGCAGCCCGGGACTCCTGAACACTGAAGCTTTCTTT
>TRBD1|NA|TRBJ1-1|TRBV5-4
CASSYRGNTEAFF
TGTGCCAGCAGCTACAGGGGGAACACTGAAGCTTTCTTT
>TRBD2|NA|TRBJ2-3|TRBV9
CASSLEASGSIDTQYF
TGTGCCAGCAGCCTTGAAGCTAGCGGGAGCATAGATACGCAGTATTTT
>NA|NA|TRBJ2-7|TRBV9
CASSVGSVRQREQYF
TGTGCCAGCAGCGTAGGATCGGTCAGACAGCGCGAGCAGTACTTC
>NA|NA|TRBJ2-5|TRBV5-1
CASSRNNQETQYF
TGCGCCAGCAGCCGAAACAACCAAGAGACCCAGTACTTC
>NA|NA|TRBJ1-2|TRBV5-1
CASSLPEGGNYGYTF
TGCGCCAGCAGCTTGCCTGAGGGGGGGAACTATGGCTACACCTTC
>TRBD1|NA|TRBJ2-7|TRBV18
CASSPRQGASYEQYF
TGTGCCAGCTCACCCCGACAGGGGGCCTCCTACGAGCAGTACTTC
>TRBD2|NA|TRBJ2-1|TRBV4-3
CASSQGVISGRGNEQFF
TGCGCCAGCAGCCAAGGGGTAATTAGCGGGAGAGGCAATGAGCAGTTCTTC
>TRBD1|NA|TRBJ1-4|TRBV28
CASSSPDRGQEKLFF
TGTGCCAGCAGTTCCCCCGACAGGGGGCAGGAAAAACTGTTTTTT
>TRBD1|NA|TRBJ1-2|TRBV5-4
CASSSTGQGHGYTF
TGTGCCAGCAGCTCGACCGGACAGGGCCATGGCTACACCTTC
>TRBD2|NA|TRBJ2-1|TRBV4-1
CASSPRPVAGGGYNEQFF
TGCGCCAGCAGCCCCCGCCCTGTAGCGGGGGGAGGTTACAATGAGCAGTTCTTC
>TRBD2|NA|TRBJ2-7|TRBV7-6
CASSLDQRGVGEQYF
TGTGCCAGCAGCTTAGACCAGCGGGGGGTGGGTGAGCAGTACTTC
>TRBD2|NA|TRBJ2-5|TRBV6-5
CASSYWAGGEETQYF
TGTGCCAGCAGTTACTGGGCGGGAGGGGAAGAGACCCAGTACTTC
>NA|NA|TRBJ2-1|TRBV10-2
CASSVRISENEQFF
TGCGCCAGCAGTGTGCGGATATCAGAGAACGAGCAGTTCTTC
>NA|NA|TRBJ2-7|TRBV5-4
CASSLDSQTYEQYF
TGTGCCAGCAGCTTGGACAGCCAGACCTACGAGCAGTACTTC
>TRBD1|NA|TRBJ1-2|TRBV29-1
CSVERGTGTGYTF
TGCAGCGTTGAGAGGGGGACAGGGACTGGCTACACCTTC
>NA|NA|TRBJ2-2|TRBV5-6
CASSGVRAGELFF
TGTGCCAGCAGCGGCGTCAGGGCCGGGGAGCTGTTTTTT
>TRBD1|NA|TRBJ1-4|TRBV3-1/TRBV3-2
CASSPYFPGQGNEKLFF
TGTGCCAGCAGCCCCTATTTCCCGGGACAGGGGAATGAAAAACTGTTTTTT
>NA|NA|TRBJ2-3|TRBV11-2
CASSLGRGWGQSTDTQYF
TGTGCCAGCAGCTTAGGGAGGGGATGGGGTCAGAGCACAGATACGCAGTATTTT
>TRBD1|once|TRBJ1-6|TRBV7-8
CASSLARGQGLNSPLHF
TGTGCCAGCAGCTTAGCCAGGGGACAGGGCCTAAATTCACCCCTCCACTTT
>TRBD1|NA|TRBJ2-3|TRBV5-1
CASSQGQGGTDTQYF
TGCGCCAGCAGCCAAGGACAGGGAGGCACAGATACGCAGTATTTT
>NA|NA|TRBJ2-7|TRBV7-7
CASSSQARRDEQYF
TGTGCTAGCAGCTCACAGGCCCGACGGGACGAGCAGTACTTC